These 3 T cell receptor beta chains share one sample of origin, sequenced in a study of blood T cell repertoires in COVID-19. TCRdb's copy holds only in-frame clones and misses some; the assay was immunoSEQ multiplex PCR. The profile covers about 200,000 clones, with 88% appearing a single time and around 1.5% taken by the ten largest. The specimen was peripheral blood. The receptors were gathered from a man aged 18-30 years with active or convalescent COVID-19.

In this sample, this clone turned up once. The chain links TRBV19 to TRBJ1-1; D possibly corresponds to TRBD1 (5 bases). This CDR3 is 12 amino acids long. Germline-derived CDR1 and CDR2 are LNHDA and SQIVND (reference sequence). The V gene lost 3 bases and the J gene lost 7 bases, with 9 bases spanning the gap. The CDR3 DNA is TGTGCCAGTAGTATGGGGGGAGATGAAGCTTTCTTT. This codes for CASSMGGDEAFF.

The chain employs TRBV30 and TRBJ1-3; D may be TRBD1 (5 bases). CDR3 length: 15 amino acids. Deletions cut 8 bases from V and 4 bases from J, with 21 bases between. The germline CDR1 and CDR2 sequences are GTSNPN and SVGIG (reference sequence). The CDR3 loop is CARTSRGTGGNTIYF. DNA for the CDR3: TGTGCCCGCACTTCGCGGGGGACGGGGGGAAACACCATATATTTT.

The chain joins TRBV10-1 to TRBJ1-4; 9 bases map to TRBD1. This CDR3 has 15 residues. Germline trimming cut 0 bases from V and 6 bases from J; bases unmatched to any gene: 2. Germline CDR1 WNHNN, CDR2 SYGVQD (reference sequence). The CDR3 sequence is CASSESRDRDEKLFF. The DNA of the CDR3 is TGCGCCAGCAGTGAGTCGCGGGACAGGGATGAAAAACTGTTTTTT.